These 26 T cell receptor beta chains were sequenced from one sample in a study of multiple sclerosis patients with progressive multifocal leukoencephalopathy. As for time point: time of PML onset. The data were produced by immunoSEQ multiplex PCR, yet TCRdb's version contains in-frame clones alone and is incomplete. Of some 30,000 clones in the sample, 75% to 90% were seen once. Sample: PBMCs, taken from a patient treated with natalizumab. These receptors all come from a young woman with progressive multifocal leukoencephalopathy.

V is TRBV2 and J is TRBJ1-1; a possible D gene is TRBD1 (6 bases). CDR1 SNHLY and CDR2 FYNNEI come from the germline V gene. V lost 6 bases, J lost 1 base, and 15 bases lay in between. CDR3 length: 15 residues. CDR3: CASSTRGGRNTEAFF. In DNA, the CDR3 is TGTGCCAGCAGCACCCGCGGGGGGCGGAACACTGAAGCTTTCTTT.

This rearrangement joins TRBV5-1 to TRBJ2-1; TRBD2 matches 9 bases. The germline V gene encodes CDR1 SGHRS and CDR2 YFSETQ. The CDR3 length is 16 residues. V was pared by 0 bases and J by 8 bases, with 9 bases of the junction left unmatched. The chain's CDR3 is CASSLVGIAGDHEQFF. In DNA, the CDR3 is TGCGCCAGCAGCTTGGTTGGAATAGCGGGAGACCATGAGCAGTTCTTC.

The chain links TRBV18 to TRBJ2-6, with D tentatively TRBD1 (6 bases). V lost 4 bases to trimming and J lost 0 bases, with 10 bases between them. Germline CDR1 reads KGHSH; CDR2 reads LQKENI. The CDR3 totals 16 residues. As DNA, the CDR3 is TGTGCCAGCTCACAGCCAGGGGTCTCTGGGGCCAACGTCCTGACTTTC. Translation: CASSQPGVSGANVLTF. The entire variable domain, with the rest obtained from reference TRBV18 and TRBJ2-6, is as follows: NAGVMQNPRHLVRRRGQEARLRCSPMKGHSHVYWYRQLPEEGLKFMVYLQKENIIDESGMPKERFSAEFPKEGPSILRIQQVVRGDSAAYFCASSQPGVSGANVLTFGAGSRLTVL.

J is TRBJ2-3 and V is TRBV10-3, with TRBD2 identical over 9 bases. The V and J ends lost 10 bases and 5 bases, in that order; junction bases with no gene match: 4. The CDR3 runs to 12 residues. Per the germline V gene, CDR1 is ENHRY and CDR2 is SYGVKD. CDR3: CASGGAKDTQYF. In nucleotides, the CDR3 is TGTGCCAGCGGGGGGGCAAAAGATACGCAGTATTTT.

In DNA, the CDR3 is TGTGCCAGCAGCACACAGAGGAACACTGAAGCTTTCTTT. It codes for CASSTQRNTEAFF. V gene TRBV7-2 combines with J gene TRBJ1-1; D not resolved. This CDR3 comprises 13 residues. V shed 5 bases and J shed 1 base, with 8 bases lying between them. CDR1 is SGHTA and CDR2 is FQGNSA in the germline V gene.

The chain uses TRBV18 and TRBJ2-1, with D perhaps assigned TRBD1 or TRBD2 (5 bases each). CDR1 and CDR2 from the germline V gene are KGHSH and LQKENI. The CDR3 consists of 14 residues. Trimming removed 3 bases at V and 3 bases at J, with 9 bases between. The chain's CDR3 is CASSPEGFYNEQFF. In DNA form, the CDR3 reads TGTGCCAGCTCACCTGAGGGGTTCTACAATGAGCAGTTCTTC. Combining the CDR3 with reference TRBV18 and TRBJ2-1 gives the whole variable domain NAGVMQNPRHLVRRRGQEARLRCSPMKGHSHVYWYRQLPEEGLKFMVYLQKENIIDESGMPKERFSAEFPKEGPSILRIQQVVRGDSAAYFCASSPEGFYNEQFFGPGTRLTVL.

Details on this clone: The junction does not match germline at one end; this may be a read error. J is TRBJ2-7 and V is TRBV7-9; no firm D call. The CDR3 length is 13 residues. Germline V lookup: CDR1 SEHNR, CDR2 FQNEAQ (reference sequence). The CDR3 region has the DNA TGTGCCAGCAGCTTAGAAGGGATCCACGAGCAGTGCTTC. Its protein is CASSLEGIHEQCF.

With regard to this clone: This CDR3 is also generated by other DNA sequences in the sample. The J gene is TRBJ2-3, the V gene TRBV5-6; D unresolved. The V gene lost 2 bases and the J gene lost 3 bases, with 4 bases spanning the gap. CDR3 length equals 12 residues. The germline gives CDR1 SGHDT, CDR2 YYEEEE. The DNA for the CDR3 is TGTGCCAGCAGCTTCGGGACAGATACGCAGTATTTT. Translating gives CASSFGTDTQYF.

In its sample, this clone was seen a few times. The genes are TRBV18 and TRBJ2-7; TRBD2 matches 8 bases. This CDR3 contains 15 residues. Germline V gene data show CDR1 as KGHSH and CDR2 as LQKENI. Losses at the gene ends were 3 bases for V and 2 bases for J; bases not matched to a gene: 6. The CDR3 loop is CASSPGVSGTYEQYF. The CDR3 nucleotides are TGTGCCAGCTCACCGGGAGTTAGCGGGACCTACGAGCAGTACTTC.

J is TRBJ2-5 and V is TRBV30; TRBD2 agrees at 8 bases. The CDR3 is made up of 14 amino acids. V was clipped by 4 bases and J by 7 bases; unmatched bases: 11. Germline V gives CDR1 GTSNPN, CDR2 SVGIG (reference sequence). The CDR3 nucleotides are TGTGCCTGGACCCGGGGGGGAGGGGCAGGGACCCAGTACTTC. This gives the protein CAWTRGGGAGTQYF. Full variable domain (remainder filled in from reference TRBV30 and TRBJ2-5): SQTIHQWPATLVQPVGSPLSLECTVEGTSNPNLYWYRQAAGRGLQLLFYSVGIGQISSEVPQNLSASRPQDRQFILSSKKLLLSDSGFYLCAWTRGGGAGTQYFGPGTRLLVL.

V is TRBV5-6 and J is TRBJ2-1; TRBD2 is a possible D gene (5 bases). Germline V lookup: CDR1 SGHDT, CDR2 YYEEEE. V gave up 4 bases and J gave up 6 bases, with 11 bases separating them. The CDR3 is made up of 13 amino acids. The CDR3 protein is CASSLRAGNEQFF. In nucleotides, the CDR3 is TGTGCCAGCAGCCTGCGTGCGGGCAATGAGCAGTTCTTC.

The rearrangement links TRBV10-2 to TRBJ1-3, with a tentative D call TRBD1 (6 bases). Germline V CDR1 and CDR2: WSHSY, SAAADI. This CDR3 spans 15 amino acids. V was pared by 2 bases and J by 2 bases, with 10 bases between. This chain's CDR3 is CASSEAGAAGNTIYF. DNA of the CDR3: TGCGCCAGCAGTGAGGCGGGGGCGGCTGGAAACACCATATATTTT.

The rearrangement joins TRBV7-2 to TRBJ2-1, with 12 positions matching TRBD2. Germline CDR1 reads SGHTA; CDR2 reads FQGNSA. V shed 5 bases and J 3 bases; nucleotides not matched to a gene: 11. This CDR3 is 18 amino acids long. CDR3 coding DNA: TGTGCCAGCAGCCCGCAAGGGCTAGCGGGGGGGCGCTACAATGAGCAGTTCTTC. Protein sequence: CASSPQGLAGGRYNEQFF.

V usage is TRBV30 and J usage is TRBJ2-5; D perhaps matches TRBD2 (5 bases). V was trimmed by 5 bases and J by 5 bases, leaving 12 bases between them. CDR3 length equals 12 residues. Looked up from germline, CDR1 is GTSNPN and CDR2 is SVGIG (reference sequence). CDR3: CAWAGPGETQYF. CDR3 nucleotides: TGTGCCTGGGCGGGCCCCGGGGAGACCCAGTACTTC.

The CDR3 spells CASSLSLWDRLNEQYF. The CDR3 DNA reads as TGTGCCAGCAGTTTATCGCTATGGGACAGGCTAAACGAGCAGTACTTC. The chain combines TRBV27 with TRBJ2-7, with 8 bases that match TRBD1. The V gene end was trimmed by 0 bases and the J gene end by 5 bases; junction bases not matched to a gene: 9. From germline, CDR1 is MNHEY and CDR2 SMNVEV (reference sequence). The CDR3 covers 16 residues.

V gene TRBV6-4 combines with J gene TRBJ1-2, with 10 bases identical to TRBD1. The V and J ends lost 2 bases and 8 bases, in that order; junction bases with no gene match: 5. The CDR3 is 14 amino acids. Germline V gives CDR1 MRHNA, CDR2 SNTAGT. The CDR3 DNA sequence: TGTGCCAGCAGTGACGGGACAGGGGTTCTCGGCTACACCTTC. The encoded protein is CASSDGTGVLGYTF.

This chain uses TRBV28 with TRBJ1-3; 8 bases are shared with TRBD1. The CDR3 has 13 amino acids. J gave up 6 bases and V 6 bases, and 4 bases lay outside the gene matches. Germline CDR1 is MDHEN and CDR2 is SYDVKM. The chain's CDR3 is CASRQGAENTIYF. CDR3 in DNA: TGTGCCAGCAGGCAGGGGGCGGAAAACACCATATATTTT.

The V gene is TRBV27, the J gene TRBJ1-5; 7 bases are a match to TRBD1. CDR1 is MNHEY, CDR2 SMNVEV, per germline (reference sequence). This CDR3 is built from 15 residues. V lost 3 bases and J lost 7; bases outside the gene matches: 9. This CDR3 is CASSLGLGRGQPQHF. CDR3 in DNA: TGTGCCAGCAGTTTGGGCCTAGGCAGGGGGCAGCCCCAGCATTTT.

The CDR3 region has the DNA TGTGCCAGCAGGCGGGGACAGGGTAGGGAGACCCAGTACTTC. Protein product: CASRRGQGRETQYF. V and J are TRBV6-5 and TRBJ2-5, with TRBD1 matching 9 bases. Trimming cost V 6 bases and J 5 bases; bases outside gene matches: 7. The germline V gene encodes CDR1 MNHEY and CDR2 SVGAGI. The CDR3 length is 14 residues.

The chain employs TRBV10-2 and TRBJ1-5; TRBD1 agrees at 9 bases. Germline lookup yields CDR1 WSHSY and CDR2 SAAADI. The CDR3 has 14 amino acids. The trim removed 6 bases at V and 2 bases at J, leaving 2 bases unmatched. Written as DNA, the CDR3 is TGCGCCAGCAGGTACAGGGGGCGCAATCAGCCCCAGCATTTT. Protein product: CASRYRGRNQPQHF.

The J gene is TRBJ2-5, the V gene TRBV10-3; the D gene could be TRBD1 or TRBD2 (6 bases each). From germline, CDR1 is ENHRY and CDR2 SYGVKD. The CDR3 is made up of 14 amino acids. Trimming took off 10 bases at V and 4 bases at J, with 19 bases between the two ends. This chain's CDR3 is CATSEGGMAETQYF. DNA for the CDR3: TGTGCCACATCCGAGGGGGGAATGGCAGAGACCCAGTACTTC.

V gene TRBV19 combines with J gene TRBJ2-1; D might be TRBD1 (6 bases). Germline V gives CDR1 LNHDA, CDR2 SQIVND (reference sequence). The CDR3 loop spans 13 amino acids. Trimming removed 4 bases from V and 7 bases from J, with 11 bases in between. For the CDR3, the DNA is TGTGCCAGTAGTAGGGCAGGGGTGAATGAGCAGTTCTTC. It specifies CASSRAGVNEQFF. Filled out from reference TRBV19 and TRBJ2-1, the complete variable domain reads DGGITQSPKYLFRKEGQNVTLSCEQNLNHDAMYWYRQDPGQGLRLIYYSQIVNDFQKGDIAEGYSVSREKKESFPLTVTSAQKNPTAFYLCASSRAGVNEQFFGPGTRLTVL.

The rearrangement uses TRBV5-1 and TRBJ2-2, with a weak D call TRBD1 (5 bases). The ends were cut back, 6 bases at V and 6 bases at J, with 18 bases in the middle. Germline lookup yields CDR1 SGHRS and CDR2 YFSETQ. The CDR3 runs 15 residues. CDR3 in DNA: TGCGCCAGCACCCCTCCCCAGGGAACAGCCGGGGAGCTGTTTTTT. It translates to CASTPPQGTAGELFF.

This clone appeared once. The CDR3 nucleotides are TGTGCCAGCAGCCCTCGACTAGCAAAAACCTACAATGAGCAGTTCTTC. Its translation: CASSPRLAKTYNEQFF. This sequence joins TRBV7-9 and TRBJ2-1, with 7 bases lining up with TRBD2. The CDR3 consists of 16 residues. Germline CDR1 and CDR2: SEHNR and FQNEAQ (reference sequence). V dropped 5 bases and J dropped 2; count of bases not matched to a gene: 9.

The chain combines TRBV6-5 with TRBJ1-1; TRBD1 aligns across 7 bases. V shed 2 bases, J shed 4 bases, and the junction held 4 bases outside the gene matches. CDR3 size: 14 residues. The germline V gene has CDR1 MNHEY and CDR2 SVGAGI. DNA of the CDR3: TGTGCCAGCAGTTACCGGCAGGGGGGCACTGAAGCTTTCTTT. It specifies CASSYRQGGTEAFF.

As to this clone: The limits of the CDR3 on the DNA are not certain, so only TCRdb's listed CDR3 is given. V is TRBV28 and J is TRBJ1-2. Germline CDR1 and CDR2: MDHEN and SYDVKM. The CDR3 region is 12 residues in length, termini included. CDR3 amino acids: CASSSSTNGYTF.